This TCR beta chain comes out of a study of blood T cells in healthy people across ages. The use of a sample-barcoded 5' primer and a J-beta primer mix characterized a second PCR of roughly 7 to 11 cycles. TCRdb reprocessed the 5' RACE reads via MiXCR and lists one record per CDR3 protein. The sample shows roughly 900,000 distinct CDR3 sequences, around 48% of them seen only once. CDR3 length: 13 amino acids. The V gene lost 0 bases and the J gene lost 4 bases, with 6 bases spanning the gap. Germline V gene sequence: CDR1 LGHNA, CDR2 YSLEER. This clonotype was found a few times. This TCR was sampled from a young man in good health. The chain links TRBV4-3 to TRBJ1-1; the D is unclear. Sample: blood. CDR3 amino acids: CASSQDEGTEAFF. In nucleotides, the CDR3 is TGCGCCAGCAGCCAAGACGAAGGCACTGAAGCTTTCTTT.